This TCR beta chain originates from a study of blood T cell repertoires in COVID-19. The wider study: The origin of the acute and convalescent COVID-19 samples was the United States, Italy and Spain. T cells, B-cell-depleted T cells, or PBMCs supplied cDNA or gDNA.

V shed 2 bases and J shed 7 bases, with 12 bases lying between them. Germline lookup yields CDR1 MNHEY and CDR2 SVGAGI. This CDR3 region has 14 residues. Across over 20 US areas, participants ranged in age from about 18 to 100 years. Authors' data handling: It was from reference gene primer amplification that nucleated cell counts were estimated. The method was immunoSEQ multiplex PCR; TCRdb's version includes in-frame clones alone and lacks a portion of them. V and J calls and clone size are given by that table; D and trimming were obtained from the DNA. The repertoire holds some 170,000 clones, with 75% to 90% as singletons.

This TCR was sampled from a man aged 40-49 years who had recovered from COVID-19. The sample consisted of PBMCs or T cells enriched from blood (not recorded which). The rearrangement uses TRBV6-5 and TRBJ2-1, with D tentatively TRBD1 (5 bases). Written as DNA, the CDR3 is TGTGCCAGCAGTTACGGGTCAAACAGGAATGAGCAGTTCTTC. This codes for CASSYGSNRNEQFF.